This TCR beta chain was recovered during a study of blood T cell repertoires in COVID-19. Per the original methods: Nucleated cell number was recorded as an estimate derived from reference gene primer amplification. Profiling relied on immunoSEQ multiplex PCR, and the TCRdb table lists in-frame clones only, not all of them. D and trimming come from the DNA, and the V and J calls and clone size come from that table. The sample contains around 140,000 clones, over 80% of which appear only once. V trimming: 0 bases; J trimming: 6 bases; junction bases outside the gene matches: 6. Germline V CDR1 and CDR2: SGHDT, YYEEEE. This CDR3 region has 15 residues.

The sequence was obtained from a young man with COVID-19, enrolled during active disease. The specimen sequenced was peripheral blood. This chain connects TRBV5-6 to TRBJ1-3, with 7 nucleotides matching TRBD1. The CDR3 loop is CASSLGWQGVNTIYF. CDR3 sequence (DNA): TGTGCCAGCAGCTTGGGTTGGCAGGGGGTAAACACCATATATTTT.